This paragraph reports one T cell receptor beta chain. These data are taken from a study of T-cell reconstitution after alpha-beta-depleted transplantation in children. CDR3 length: 14 residues. V lost 4 bases and J lost 6; bases outside the gene matches: 4. From germline, CDR1 is SGHRS and CDR2 YFSETQ. Using unique molecular identifiers, the investigators prepared the TCRbeta library. In TCRdb, the PCR reads were re-called with MiXCR into one record per CDR3 protein. The sample lists about 640,000 distinct CDR3 sequences, over 15% occurring once. The material sequenced was PBMCs from the stem cell graft donor, taken from the stem cell graft. The V and J genes are TRBV5-1 and TRBJ1-6; TRBD1 aligns across 7 bases. This TCR derives from a human donor who donated a stem cell graft to a child with acute myeloid leukemia. CDR3 protein: CASSPGQSNSPLHF. CDR3 nucleotide sequence: TGCGCCAGCAGCCCGGGACAGAGTAATTCACCCCTCCACTTT.